A selection of T cell receptor beta chains follows, all from one sample in a study of regulatory T cells in long-lasting Graves disease. TCRdb re-analysed the multiplex PCR reads in MiXCR, keeping a single row per CDR3 protein. The table shows under 800,000 distinct CDR3 sequences, with about 15% occurring only once. This sample also belongs to another study, concerning T cells in Graves' hyperthyroidism and ophthalmopathy.

The input for sequencing was peripheral blood mononuclear cells (PBMCs), taken at new diagnosis, from a patient treated with antithyroid drugs. These receptors were collected from a woman aged 30 to 39 with Graves disease. The CDR3 runs from the conserved cysteine through the conserved F or W. A D gene is named only where the DNA matches it firmly. Clone size is given for some rows only: seen once, a few or many times, or a class if the clone is expanded.

many	NA	TRBV24-1	TRBJ2-3	CATSDLQGHTDTQYF	TGTGCCACCAGTGATTTGCAGGGCCACACAGATACGCAGTATTTT
NA	NA	TRBV7-3	TRBJ2-1	CASSSWRTDDYNEQFF	TGTGCCAGCAGCTCGTGGCGGACTGATGATTACAATGAGCAGTTCTTC
many	TRBD1	TRBV3-1	TRBJ1-4	CASRSGTALEKLFF	TGTGCCAGCAGGTCCGGGACAGCACTTGAAAAACTGTTTTTT
NA	NA	TRBV19	TRBJ1-4	CASSYGSRTSASTNEKLFF	TGTGCCAGTAGTTATGGGTCCCGGACGTCAGCCTCAACTAATGAAAAACTGTTTTTT
NA	NA	TRBV7-2	TRBJ2-1	CASSKTGYNEQFF	TGTGCCAGCAGCAAAACAGGGTACAATGAGCAGTTCTTC
NA	NA	TRBV18	TRBJ2-7	CASSPAVNVRPTRGNEQYF	TGTGCCAGCTCACCCGCGGTGAATGTCAGACCAACCCGCGGCAACGAGCAGTACTTC
few	TRBD1	TRBV11-2	TRBJ1-1	CASSSGQGESEAFF	TGTGCCAGCAGCTCAGGACAGGGGGAGTCTGAAGCTTTCTTT
NA	NA	TRBV6-1	TRBJ2-3	CASRTGGGITDTQYF	TGTGCCAGCAGGACAGGTGGGGGGATCACAGATACGCAGTATTTT
NA	TRBD1	TRBV20-1	TRBJ2-1	CSAIGTGDSYNEQFF	TGCAGTGCTATCGGGACAGGGGACTCCTACAATGAGCAGTTCTTC
many	NA	TRBV9	TRBJ2-7	CASSVEITSYEQYF	TGTGCCAGCAGCGTAGAGATTACATCCTACGAGCAGTACTTC
few	NA	TRBV20-1	TRBJ2-5	CSATVSTARETQYF	TGCAGTGCAACAGTCTCTACAGCCCGGGAGACCCAGTACTTC
NA	NA	TRBV5-4	TRBJ2-6	CASSQASVGPGANVLTF	TGTGCCAGCAGCCAGGCTAGTGTAGGCCCCGGGGCCAACGTCCTGACTTTC
NA	TRBD1	TRBV28	TRBJ2-1	CASRDRDYNEQFF	TGTGCCAGCAGGGACAGGGATTACAATGAGCAGTTCTTC
few	NA	TRBV6-4	TRBJ1-3	CASSDDHGNTIYF	TGTGCCAGCAGTGATGATCATGGAAACACCATATATTTT
many	NA	TRBV11-2	TRBJ1-6	CASSSGLGNSPLHF	TGTGCCAGCAGCTCCGGGTTGGGGAATTCACCCCTCCACTTT
many	NA	TRBV12-3/TRBV12-4	TRBJ2-2	CASRIGTRNTGELFF	TGTGCCAGCAGAATCGGGACTCGGAACACCGGGGAGCTGTTTTTT
many	TRBD2	TRBV7-9	TRBJ2-7	CASSSGGASGRSEQYF	TGTGCCAGCAGCTCCGGGGGGGCTAGCGGGAGATCTGAGCAGTACTTC
NA	NA	TRBV28	TRBJ1-3	CASSSTTVVNSGNTIYF	TGTGCCAGCAGTTCTACCACGGTTGTAAACTCTGGAAACACCATATATTTT
NA	NA	TRBV20-1	TRBJ2-2	CSAGRGRIGGTGELFF	TGCAGTGCCGGCAGAGGGCGGATTGGGGGAACCGGGGAGCTGTTTTTT
NA	NA	TRBV28	TRBJ2-7	CASSSGSTPYEQYF	TGTGCCAGCAGTTCGGGATCGACTCCCTACGAGCAGTACTTC
many	TRBD2	TRBV2	TRBJ2-5	CASSTSGRAETQYF	TGTGCCAGCAGTACTAGCGGGAGGGCCGAGACCCAGTACTTC
many	NA	TRBV6-2/TRBV6-3	TRBJ2-5	CASTLSGGRETQYF	TGTGCCAGCACGCTAAGCGGAGGGCGAGAGACCCAGTACTTC